This T cell receptor (beta chain) was found in a study of T cells after yellow fever vaccination. CDR1 and CDR2 from the germline V gene are MNHEY and SVGEGT. After removal of 4 bases from V and 3 bases from J, the junction contained 8 bases not matched to a gene. The CDR3 spans 15 residues. TCRdb analysed the 5' RACE reads with MiXCR anew, one entry per CDR3 protein. The table records 510,000 or so distinct CDR3 sequences, less than 20% of them present only once. The chain combines TRBV6-2 or TRBV6-3 with TRBJ2-7, with 8 bases matching TRBD2. The specimen was PBMCs, collected 15 days after the yellow fever booster vaccination. The source of this sequence is a man younger than 45 who received the YFV17D yellow fever vaccine. CDR3 sequence (DNA): TGTGCCAGCAGTTCTCCCCCGACTAGCGTCTACGAGCAGTACTTC. Translated: CASSSPPTSVYEQYF.